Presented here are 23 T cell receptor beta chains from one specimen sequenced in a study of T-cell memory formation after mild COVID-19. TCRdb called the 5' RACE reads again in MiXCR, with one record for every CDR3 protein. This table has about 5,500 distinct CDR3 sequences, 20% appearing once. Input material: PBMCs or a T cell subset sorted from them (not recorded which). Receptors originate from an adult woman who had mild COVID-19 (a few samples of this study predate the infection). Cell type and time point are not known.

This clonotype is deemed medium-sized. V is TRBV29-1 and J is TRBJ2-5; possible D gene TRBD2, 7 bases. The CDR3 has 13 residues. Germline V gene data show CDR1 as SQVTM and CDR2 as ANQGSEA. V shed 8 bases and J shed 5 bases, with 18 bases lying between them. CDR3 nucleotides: TGCAGCTTTCCGGGGGGCGCCGGGGAGACCCAGTACTTC. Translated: CSFPGGAGETQYF. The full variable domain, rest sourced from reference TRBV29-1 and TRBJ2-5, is SAVISQKPSRDICQRGTSLTIQCQVDSQVTMMFWYRQQPGQSLTLIATANQGSEATYESGFVIDKFPISRPNLTFSTLTVSNMSPEDSSIYLCSFPGGAGETQYFGPGTRLLVL.

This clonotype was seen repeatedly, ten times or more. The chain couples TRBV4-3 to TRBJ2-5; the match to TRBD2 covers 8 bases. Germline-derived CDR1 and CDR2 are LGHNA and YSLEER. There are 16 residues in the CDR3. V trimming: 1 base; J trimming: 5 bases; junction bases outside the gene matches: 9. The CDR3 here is CASSQVYPGGKETQYF. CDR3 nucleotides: TGCGCCAGCAGCCAAGTTTATCCGGGAGGGAAGGAGACCCAGTACTTC.

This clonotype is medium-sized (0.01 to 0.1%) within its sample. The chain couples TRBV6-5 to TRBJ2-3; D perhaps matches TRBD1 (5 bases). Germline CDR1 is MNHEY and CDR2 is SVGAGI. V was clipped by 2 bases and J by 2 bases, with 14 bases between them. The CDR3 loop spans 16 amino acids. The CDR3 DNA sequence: TGTGCCAGCAGTTACGCGGCAGGGTATTCCACAGATACGCAGTATTTT. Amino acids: CASSYAAGYSTDTQYF.

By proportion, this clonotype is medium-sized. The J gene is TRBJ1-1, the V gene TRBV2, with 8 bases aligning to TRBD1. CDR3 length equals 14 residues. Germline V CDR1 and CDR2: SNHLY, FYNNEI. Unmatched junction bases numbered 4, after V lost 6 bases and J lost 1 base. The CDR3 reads CASRDRVGNTEAFF. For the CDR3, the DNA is TGTGCCAGCAGGGACAGGGTTGGGAACACTGAAGCTTTCTTT.

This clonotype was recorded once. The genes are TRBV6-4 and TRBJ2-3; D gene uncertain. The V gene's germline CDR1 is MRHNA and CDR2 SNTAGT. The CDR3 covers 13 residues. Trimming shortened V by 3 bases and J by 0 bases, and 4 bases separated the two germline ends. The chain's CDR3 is CASSEGSTDTQYF. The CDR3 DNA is TGTGCCAGCAGTGAGGGGAGCACAGATACGCAGTATTTT.

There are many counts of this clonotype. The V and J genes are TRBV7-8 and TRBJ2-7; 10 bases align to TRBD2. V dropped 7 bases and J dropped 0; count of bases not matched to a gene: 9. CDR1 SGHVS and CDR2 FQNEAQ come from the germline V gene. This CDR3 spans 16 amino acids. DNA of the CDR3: TGTGCCAGCAACGGACTAGCGGCCGCTGCCTCCTACGAGCAGTACTTC. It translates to CASNGLAAAASYEQYF.

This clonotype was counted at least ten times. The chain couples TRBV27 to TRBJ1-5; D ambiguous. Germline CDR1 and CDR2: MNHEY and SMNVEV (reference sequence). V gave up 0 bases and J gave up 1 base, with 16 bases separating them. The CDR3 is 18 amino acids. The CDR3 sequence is CASSLSGPLELSNQPQHF. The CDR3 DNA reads TGTGCCAGCAGTTTATCCGGGCCGTTGGAGCTCAGCAATCAGCCCCAGCATTTT.

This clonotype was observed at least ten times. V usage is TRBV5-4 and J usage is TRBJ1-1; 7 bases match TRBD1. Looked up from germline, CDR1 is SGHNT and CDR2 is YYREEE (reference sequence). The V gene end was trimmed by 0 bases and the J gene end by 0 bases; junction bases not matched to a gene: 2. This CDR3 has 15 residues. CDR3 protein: CASSLGQGVNTEAFF. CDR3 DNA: TGTGCCAGCAGCTTGGGTCAGGGGGTGAACACTGAAGCTTTCTTT.

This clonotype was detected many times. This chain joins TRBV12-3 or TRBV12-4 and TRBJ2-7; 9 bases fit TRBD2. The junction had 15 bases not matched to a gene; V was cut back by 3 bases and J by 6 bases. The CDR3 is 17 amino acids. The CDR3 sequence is CASSFFEGGGAPLEQYF. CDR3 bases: TGTGCCAGCAGTTTCTTTGAGGGCGGGGGGGCCCCTCTCGAGCAGTACTTC.

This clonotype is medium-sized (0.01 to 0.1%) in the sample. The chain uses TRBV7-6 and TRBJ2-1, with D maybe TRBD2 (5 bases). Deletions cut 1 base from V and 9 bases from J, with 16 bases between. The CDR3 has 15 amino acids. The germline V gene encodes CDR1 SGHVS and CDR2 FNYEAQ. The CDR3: CASSLEGHWAGEQFF. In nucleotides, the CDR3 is TGTGCCAGCAGCTTAGAGGGTCATTGGGCGGGTGAGCAGTTCTTC. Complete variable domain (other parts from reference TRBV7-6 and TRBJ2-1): GAGVSQSPRYKVTKRGQDVALRCDPISGHVSLYWYRQALGQGPEFLTYFNYEAQQDKSGLPNDRFSAERPEGSISTLTIQRTEQRDSAMYRCASSLEGHWAGEQFFGPGTRLTVL.

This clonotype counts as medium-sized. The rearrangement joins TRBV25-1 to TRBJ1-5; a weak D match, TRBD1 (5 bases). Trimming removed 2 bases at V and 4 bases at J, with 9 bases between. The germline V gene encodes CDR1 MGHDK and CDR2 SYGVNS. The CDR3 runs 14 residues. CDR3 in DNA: TGTGCCAGCAGTGAAAGGGGACTTAATCAGCCCCAGCATTTT. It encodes CASSERGLNQPQHF.

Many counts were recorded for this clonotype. The CDR3 here is CASSHPGLLYNEQFF. The CDR3 DNA sequence: TGTGCCAGCAGCCACCCGGGACTCCTATACAATGAGCAGTTCTTC. The rearrangement links TRBV3-1 to TRBJ2-1, with D perhaps TRBD2 (6 bases). The CDR3 has 15 amino acids. Per the germline V gene, CDR1 is LGHDT and CDR2 is YNNKEL (reference sequence). Trimming cost V 3 bases and J 4 bases, with 13 bases left between them.

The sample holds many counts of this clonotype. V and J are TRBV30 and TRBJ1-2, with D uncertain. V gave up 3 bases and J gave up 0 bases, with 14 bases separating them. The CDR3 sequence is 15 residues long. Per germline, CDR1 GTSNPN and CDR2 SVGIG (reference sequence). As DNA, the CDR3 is TGTGCCTGGAGGGGATGGGGTTTAGCTAACTATGGCTACACCTTC. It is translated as CAWRGWGLANYGYTF.

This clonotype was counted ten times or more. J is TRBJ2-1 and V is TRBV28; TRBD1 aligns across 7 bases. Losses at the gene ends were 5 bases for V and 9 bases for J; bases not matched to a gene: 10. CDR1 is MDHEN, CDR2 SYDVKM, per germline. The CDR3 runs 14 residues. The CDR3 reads CASSPLTDRAEQFF. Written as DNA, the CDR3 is TGTGCCAGCAGTCCTTTAACCGACAGGGCTGAGCAGTTCTTC.

The chain's CDR3 is CSVDGTSGRAVTDTQYF. The DNA for the CDR3 is TGCAGCGTGGACGGGACTAGCGGGAGGGCCGTAACAGATACGCAGTATTTT. The chain combines TRBV29-1 with TRBJ2-3; TRBD2 matches at 16 bases. Germline lookup yields CDR1 SQVTM and CDR2 ANQGSEA. The CDR3 runs 17 residues. J was trimmed by 3 bases and V by 6 bases; bases with no gene match: 9.

CDR3 region: CASSSTGYSYNEQFF. The CDR3, as DNA: TGTGCCAGCAGCTCTACAGGGTACTCCTACAATGAGCAGTTCTTC. The rearrangement joins TRBV9 to TRBJ2-1; possibly TRBD1 for D (6 bases). The ends were cut back, 4 bases at V and 0 bases at J, with 11 bases in the middle. This CDR3 is built from 15 residues. Germline CDR1 reads SGDLS; CDR2 reads YYNGEE.

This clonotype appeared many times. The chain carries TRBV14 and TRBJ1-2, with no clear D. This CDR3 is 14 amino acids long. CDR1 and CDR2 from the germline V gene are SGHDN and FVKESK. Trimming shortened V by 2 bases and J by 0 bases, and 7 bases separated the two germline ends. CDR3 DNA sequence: TGTGCCAGCAGCCAACTCGGACCTAACTATGGCTACACCTTC. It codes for CASSQLGPNYGYTF.

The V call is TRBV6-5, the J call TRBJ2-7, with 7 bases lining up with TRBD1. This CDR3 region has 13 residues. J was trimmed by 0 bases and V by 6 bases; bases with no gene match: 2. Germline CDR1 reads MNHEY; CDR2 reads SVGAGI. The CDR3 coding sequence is TGTGCCAGCAGGGGGACAGCCTCCTACGAGCAGTACTTC. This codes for CASRGTASYEQYF.

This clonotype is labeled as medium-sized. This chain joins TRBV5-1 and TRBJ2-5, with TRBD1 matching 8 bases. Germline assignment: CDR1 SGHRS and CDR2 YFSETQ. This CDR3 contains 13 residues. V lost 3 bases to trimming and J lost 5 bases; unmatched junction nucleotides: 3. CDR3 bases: TGCGCCAGCAGCTCAGGGACAGGCGAGACCCAGTACTTC. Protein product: CASSSGTGETQYF.

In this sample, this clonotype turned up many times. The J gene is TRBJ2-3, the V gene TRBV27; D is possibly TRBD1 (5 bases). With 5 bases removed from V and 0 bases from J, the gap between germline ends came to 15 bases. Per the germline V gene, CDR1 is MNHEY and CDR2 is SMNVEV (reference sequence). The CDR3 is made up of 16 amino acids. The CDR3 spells CASSAETATSTDTQYF. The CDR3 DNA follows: TGTGCCAGCAGTGCTGAGACAGCTACTAGCACAGATACGCAGTATTTT.

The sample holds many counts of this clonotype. The CDR3 sequence is CASSQELSGGAHEQFF. The CDR3 coding sequence is TGCGCCAGCAGCCAAGAGTTGAGCGGGGGGGCCCATGAGCAGTTCTTC. The chain combines TRBV4-1 with TRBJ2-1; 10 positions agree with TRBD2. Germline V gene lookup returns CDR1 MGHRA and CDR2 YSYEKL. The CDR3 sequence is 16 residues long. Losses at the gene ends were 0 bases for V and 8 bases for J; bases not matched to a gene: 7.

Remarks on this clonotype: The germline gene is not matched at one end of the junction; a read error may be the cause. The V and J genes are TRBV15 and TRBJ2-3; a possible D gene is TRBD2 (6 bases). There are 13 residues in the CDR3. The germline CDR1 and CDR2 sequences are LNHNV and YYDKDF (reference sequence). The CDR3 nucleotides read TGTGCCACCAGCAGAGTTGGGGGGACTCCTCTCCGATTT. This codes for CATSRVGGTPLRF.

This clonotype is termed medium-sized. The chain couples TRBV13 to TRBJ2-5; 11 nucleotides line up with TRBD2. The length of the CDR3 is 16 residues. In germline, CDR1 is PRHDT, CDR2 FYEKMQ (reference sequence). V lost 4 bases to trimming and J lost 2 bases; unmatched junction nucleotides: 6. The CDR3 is CASSSTSGGTQETQYF. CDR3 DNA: TGTGCCAGCAGCTCTACTAGCGGGGGTACTCAAGAGACCCAGTACTTC.